The clone carrying this T cell receptor (beta chain) was recorded at least ten times. Antigen: not known. This sample stems from a study of neurological immune-mediated disorders. The cells used in sorted libraries, CD4+ or CD8+ T cells, numbered some 1 million. As for the cDNA, it was generated by 5'RACE with 10-nucleotide random UMIs. One entry per CDR3 protein, called by TCRdb with MiXCR from the 5' RACE reads. The profile shows fewer than 50,000 distinct CDR3 sequences, approximately 14% of them singletons. Looked up from germline, CDR1 is SGHRS and CDR2 is YFSETQ. V lost 0 bases and J lost 1, with 10 bases in between. The CDR3 sequence is 15 residues long. Study-level points and caveats: Healthy controls had more TCR clonal expansion than multiple sclerosis, which showed the least, whereas HTLV-1-associated myelopathy showed the most.

The chain is built from TRBV5-1 and TRBJ1-1; D is undetermined. This clonotype was sampled from a woman aged 60-75 years with HTLV-1-associated myelopathy (HAM/TSP). The sequenced sample consisted of CD4+ T cells from blood. CDR3 residues: CASSLAGVPNTEAFF. The CDR3 DNA follows: TGCGCCAGCAGCTTGGCCGGGGTACCGAACACTGAAGCTTTCTTT.